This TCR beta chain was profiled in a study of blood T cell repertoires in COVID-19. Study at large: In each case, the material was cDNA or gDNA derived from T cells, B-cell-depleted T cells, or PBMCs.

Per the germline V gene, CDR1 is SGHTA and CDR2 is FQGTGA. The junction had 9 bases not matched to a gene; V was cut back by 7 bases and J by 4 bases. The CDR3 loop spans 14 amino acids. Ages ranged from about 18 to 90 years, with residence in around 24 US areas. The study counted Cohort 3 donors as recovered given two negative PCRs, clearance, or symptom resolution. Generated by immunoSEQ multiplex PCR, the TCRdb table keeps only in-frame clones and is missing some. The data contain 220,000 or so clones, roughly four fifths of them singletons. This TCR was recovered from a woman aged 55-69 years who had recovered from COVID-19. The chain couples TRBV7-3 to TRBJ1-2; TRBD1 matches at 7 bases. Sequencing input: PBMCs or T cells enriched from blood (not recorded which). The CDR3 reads CASNPGTALYGYTF. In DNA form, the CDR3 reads TGTGCCAGCAACCCTGGGACAGCGCTCTATGGCTACACCTTC.